The 27 T cell receptor beta chains reported below all come from one sample, sequenced in a study of cytomegalovirus exposure and HLA in healthy donors. PCR was performed using 60 Vbeta and 13 Jbeta primers. Sequencing was performed with immunoSEQ multiplex PCR; in TCRdb, only in-frame clones are kept and a portion is missing. The sample has about 120,000 clones, around 70% seen once. Sequenced sample: PBMCs. All receptors derive from a man aged 30-40 years in good health and CMV-seropositive.

This clone has only a few counts. J is TRBJ2-7 and V is TRBV7-9; 8 bases line up with TRBD2. V was pared by 2 bases and J by 2 bases, with 8 bases of the junction left unmatched. Germline values: CDR1 SEHNR, CDR2 FQNEAQ (reference sequence). The CDR3 runs to 16 residues. CDR3 region: CASSLRGAGATYEQYF. The CDR3 DNA is TGTGCCAGCAGCTTAAGGGGAGCGGGGGCGACCTACGAGCAGTACTTC.

V is TRBV5-4 and J is TRBJ2-1; TRBD2 matches 10 bases. Germline values: CDR1 SGHNT, CDR2 YYREEE (reference sequence). The CDR3 has 16 residues. The V segment lost 0 bases and the J segment 6 bases; nucleotides outside the gene matches: 6. The CDR3: CASSLDASGGPNEQFF. The CDR3 DNA reads as TGTGCCAGCAGCTTGGACGCTAGCGGGGGACCCAATGAGCAGTTCTTC. The variable domain in full, completed from reference TRBV5-4 and TRBJ2-1, reads ETGVTQSPTHLIKTRGQQVTLRCSSQSGHNTVSWYQQALGQGPQFIFQYYREEENGRGNFPPRFSGLQFPNYSSELNVNALELDDSALYLCASSLDASGGPNEQFFGPGTRLTVL.

The chain couples TRBV11-2 to TRBJ1-6; TRBD1 aligns across 8 bases. The CDR3 is made up of 15 amino acids. Per the germline V gene, CDR1 is SGHAT and CDR2 is FQNNGV. V lost 7 bases and J lost 10; bases outside the gene matches: 12. The DNA of the CDR3 is TGTGCCAGCAAGCGTGACCAGGGGGCTTGGTCACCCCTCCACTTT. Translation gives CASKRDQGAWSPLHF. Supplemented by reference TRBV11-2 and TRBJ1-6, the full variable domain reads EAGVAQSPRYKIIEKRQSVAFWCNPISGHATLYWYQQILGQGPKLLIQFQNNGVVDDSQLPKDRFSAERLKGVDSTLKIQPAKLEDSAVYLCASKRDQGAWSPLHFGNGTRLTVT.

The V call is TRBV10-3, the J call TRBJ2-1; 10 bases are shared with TRBD2. Germline assignment: CDR1 ENHRY and CDR2 SYGVKD. V gave up 0 bases and J gave up 6 bases; unmatched junction bases: 5. The CDR3 sequence is 16 residues long. The CDR3 nucleotides are TGTGCCATCAGTGAGTCCCTAGCGGGGGTTCTCAATGAGCAGTTCTTC. Its protein product is CAISESLAGVLNEQFF.

The V call is TRBV30, the J call TRBJ2-3; D possibly corresponds to TRBD1 (5 bases). This CDR3 is built from 16 residues. Trimming removed 0 bases from V and 0 bases from J, with 13 bases in between. CDR1 and CDR2 (germline): GTSNPN, SVGIG (reference sequence). Here the CDR3 DNA reads TGTGCCTGGAGTGTAGGGGCGGTCTTTAGCACAGATACGCAGTATTTT. This translates into CAWSVGAVFSTDTQYF.

About this clone itself: Other DNA sequences in this sample translate to the same CDR3. The CDR3 reads CASSLGGDRGETQYF. CDR3 bases: TGTGCCAGCAGCTTAGGCGGCGACAGGGGAGAGACCCAGTACTTC. V usage is TRBV7-2 and J usage is TRBJ2-5; 8 nucleotides line up with TRBD1. CDR3 length: 15 amino acids. Germline V CDR1 and CDR2: SGHTA, FQGNSA. With 1 base clipped from V and 4 bases from J, the junction kept 5 bases outside the gene matches.

V usage is TRBV5-4 and J usage is TRBJ2-7, with 8 positions matching TRBD1. V was pared by 4 bases and J by 6 bases, with 9 bases of the junction left unmatched. In germline, CDR1 is SGHNT, CDR2 YYREEE (reference sequence). The CDR3 has 14 residues. The CDR3 loop reads CASSRTDRDSEQYF. CDR3 nucleotide sequence: TGTGCCAGCAGCAGGACGGACAGGGACTCCGAGCAGTACTTC.

The table lists this clone with a few counts. The J gene is TRBJ1-4, the V gene TRBV19, with unresolved D. The CDR3 is 15 amino acids. Germline CDR1 is LNHDA and CDR2 is SQIVND (reference sequence). Between the trimmed V and J ends, which lost 6 bases and 5 bases, there was a span of 16 bases. As DNA, the CDR3 is TGTGCCAGTAGCATCGCGCAGGAATTCAATGAAAAACTGTTTTTT. This codes for CASSIAQEFNEKLFF. Complete variable domain (other parts from reference TRBV19 and TRBJ1-4): DGGITQSPKYLFRKEGQNVTLSCEQNLNHDAMYWYRQDPGQGLRLIYYSQIVNDFQKGDIAEGYSVSREKKESFPLTVTSAQKNPTAFYLCASSIAQEFNEKLFFGSGTQLSVL.

In its sample, this clone was seen a few times. The V call is TRBV9, the J call TRBJ2-2, with D hard to call. In germline, CDR1 is SGDLS, CDR2 YYNGEE. Trimming removed 0 bases from V and 6 bases from J, with 6 bases in between. The CDR3 is 13 amino acids. The CDR3 sequence is CASSVANAGELFF. DNA for the CDR3: TGTGCCAGCAGCGTAGCTAATGCCGGGGAGCTGTTTTTT.

The V gene is TRBV5-6, the J gene TRBJ2-1; possibly TRBD1 for D (6 bases). The CDR3 is made up of 15 amino acids. Germline V CDR1 and CDR2: SGHDT, YYEEEE. V lost 2 bases to trimming and J lost 1 base, with 10 bases between them. CDR3 sequence: CASSLGGPSYNEQFF. The CDR3 nucleotides read TGTGCCAGCAGCTTAGGGGGTCCATCCTACAATGAGCAGTTCTTC.

The chain has TRBV7-7 and TRBJ2-7; 7 positions match TRBD1. The germline CDR1 and CDR2 sequences are SSHAT and FNYEAQ (reference sequence). The J segment lost 0 bases and the V segment lost 1 base, leaving 9 bases of the junction unmatched. The CDR3 sequence is 17 residues long. The CDR3 loop is CASSLEGQQGTSYEQYF. The CDR3 DNA is TGTGCCAGCAGCTTAGAGGGACAGCAAGGGACCTCCTACGAGCAGTACTTC.

Concerning this clone: Other nucleotide sequences from this sample produce the same CDR3. The chain links TRBV5-1 to TRBJ2-1; the match to TRBD2 covers 15 bases. V lost 3 bases and J lost 4; bases outside the gene matches: 2. The CDR3 is made up of 16 amino acids. Germline CDR1 is SGHRS and CDR2 is YFSETQ. The CDR3 DNA reads TGCGCCAGCAGCTCCGGACTAGCGGGGGGGTACAATGAGCAGTTCTTC. It encodes CASSSGLAGGYNEQFF.

The rearrangement links TRBV29-1 to TRBJ2-3; D gene ambiguous. Per germline, CDR1 SQVTM and CDR2 ANQGSEA. V was trimmed by 6 bases and J by 4 bases, leaving 14 bases between them. This CDR3 region has 13 residues. CDR3 loop: CSVQPAGADTQYF. The CDR3 coding sequence is TGCAGCGTGCAGCCTGCCGGAGCAGATACGCAGTATTTT.

This clone was picked up one time. The chain is built from TRBV4-1 and TRBJ2-4; possible D gene TRBD1, 5 bases. The germline gives CDR1 MGHRA, CDR2 YSYEKL. The V and J ends lost 6 bases and 0 bases respectively, with 12 bases between them. The CDR3 has 15 residues. The CDR3 region is CASRTLGLAKNIQYF. The CDR3 coding sequence is TGCGCCAGCAGGACCTTGGGGCTAGCCAAAAACATTCAGTACTTC.

The CDR3: CASSQGSGTGNEKLFF. The DNA for the CDR3 is TGTGCCAGCAGCCAGGGCTCCGGGACAGGGAATGAAAAACTGTTTTTT. This chain joins TRBV4-2 and TRBJ1-4; 9 bases align to TRBD1. Trimming cost V 3 bases and J 5 bases; bases outside gene matches: 7. This CDR3 has 16 residues. The germline CDR1 and CDR2 sequences are LGHNA and YNFKEQ.

J is TRBJ2-5 and V is TRBV11-2; D is uncertain. V was clipped by 5 bases and J by 1 base, with 11 bases between them. The CDR3 has 14 residues. The germline V gene has CDR1 SGHAT and CDR2 FQNNGV. As DNA, the CDR3 is TGTGCCAGCAGCACCAGTTCCCGCCAAGAGACCCAGTACTTC. Its protein product is CASSTSSRQETQYF.

Note on this clone: The junction shows a germline mismatch at one end, possibly a read error. This chain uses TRBV29-1 with TRBJ1-2; tentative D call: TRBD1 (5 bases). Germline CDR1 is SQVTM and CDR2 is ANQGSEA. The length of the CDR3 is 11 residues. CDR3 sequence: CSGRTNYGYPF. The DNA for the CDR3 is TGCAGCGGCAGGACAAACTATGGCTACCCCTTC.

The sample holds one count of this clone. V gene TRBV5-6 combines with J gene TRBJ2-5; maybe TRBD1 (7 bases). V lost 5 bases and J lost 5, with 10 bases in between. The CDR3 contains 12 residues. CDR1 SGHDT and CDR2 YYEEEE come from the germline V gene. The CDR3 DNA follows: TGTGCCAGCAGGACAGGGAGGGAGACCCAGTACTTC. Translated: CASRTGRETQYF. The entire variable domain, with the rest obtained from reference TRBV5-6 and TRBJ2-5, is as follows: DAGVTQSPTHLIKTRGQQVTLRCSPKSGHDTVSWYQQALGQGPQFIFQYYEEEERQRGNFPDRFSGHQFPNYSSELNVNALLLGDSALYLCASRTGRETQYFGPGTRLLVL.

The V gene is TRBV9, the J gene TRBJ2-5, with 7 bases identical to TRBD1. Germline CDR1 reads SGDLS; CDR2 reads YYNGEE. J was trimmed by 5 bases and V by 6 bases; bases with no gene match: 10. This CDR3 is built from 14 residues. CDR3 nucleotide sequence: TGTGCCAGCAACTCTGGGACAGTACTGGAGACCCAGTACTTC. Its protein product is CASNSGTVLETQYF.

This clone was counted a few times. This chain uses TRBV2 with TRBJ1-1; maybe TRBD1 (6 bases). Germline V gene data show CDR1 as SNHLY and CDR2 as FYNNEI. CDR3 length equals 16 residues. Trimming left V 5 bases short and J 7 bases short, with 23 bases between. The CDR3 loop is CASSQEGGETKGEAFF. CDR3 coding DNA: TGTGCCAGCAGTCAGGAGGGGGGGGAGACAAAGGGTGAAGCTTTCTTT.

This clone occurred once. This chain joins TRBV29-1 and TRBJ1-2; D gene ambiguous. The V gene's germline CDR1 is SQVTM and CDR2 ANQGSEA. This CDR3 is built from 11 residues. Trimming took off 6 bases at V and 2 bases at J, with 7 bases between the two ends. CDR3 amino acids: CSVEANYGYTF. Written as DNA, the CDR3 is TGCAGCGTCGAGGCGAACTATGGCTACACCTTC.

The chain joins TRBV10-2 to TRBJ2-7, with TRBD1 matching 9 bases. V was clipped by 6 bases and J by 5 bases; unmatched bases: 8. There are 14 residues in the CDR3. CDR1 and CDR2 (germline): WSHSY, SAAADI. The CDR3 reads CASSSGTGINEQYF. The CDR3 DNA sequence: TGCGCCAGCAGCTCCGGGACAGGGATCAACGAGCAGTACTTC.

The chain carries TRBV7-8 and TRBJ2-7, with TRBD2 matching 11 bases. From germline, CDR1 is SGHVS and CDR2 FQNEAQ. Losses at the gene ends were 3 bases for V and 2 bases for J; bases not matched to a gene: 9. This CDR3 has 17 residues. The CDR3 DNA follows: TGTGCCAGCAGCTTGACTAGCGGGGCCGCCGACCCCTACGAGCAGTACTTC. Its protein is CASSLTSGAADPYEQYF. The full variable domain, in which reference TRBV7-8 and TRBJ2-7 provide the parts outside the CDR3, is GAGVSQSPRYKVAKRGQDVALRCDPISGHVSLFWYQQALGQGPEFLTYFQNEAQLDKSGLPSDRFFAERPEGSVSTLKIQRTQQEDSAVYLCASSLTSGAADPYEQYFGPGTRLTVT.

J is TRBJ2-6 and V is TRBV19, with TRBD1 as a possible D gene (7 bases). Germline V gives CDR1 LNHDA, CDR2 SQIVND (reference sequence). Trimming took 5 bases from V and 2 from J, leaving 13 bases between them. CDR3 length: 16 amino acids. CDR3 DNA: TGTGCCAGTAGTTTGCAGGGGGGCACTGGGGCCAACGTCCTGACTTTC. It yields the protein CASSLQGGTGANVLTF.

V is TRBV9 and J is TRBJ1-2; D is uncertain. Germline-derived CDR1 and CDR2 are SGDLS and YYNGEE. Trimming pared 3 bases from V and 4 bases from J, leaving 10 bases between. This CDR3 spans 13 amino acids. The CDR3 is CASSAPEGYGYTF. The DNA for the CDR3 is TGTGCCAGCAGCGCCCCCGAGGGCTATGGCTACACCTTC. Variable domain in full (rest from reference TRBV9 and TRBJ1-2): DSGVTQTPKHLITATGQRVTLRCSPRSGDLSVYWYQQSLDQGLQFLIQYYNGEERAKGNILERFSAQQFPDLHSELNLSSLELGDSALYFCASSAPEGYGYTFGSGTRLTVV.

J is TRBJ2-5 and V is TRBV7-2; 10 bases align to TRBD1. The J call may be wrong; the DNA end is better matched by TRBJ2-7. CDR1 and CDR2 (germline): SGHTA, FQGNSA. This CDR3 is built from 14 residues. The CDR3 nucleotides read TGTGCCAGCAGTGCGACAGGGGGCATGTACGAGCAGTACTTC. It codes for CASSATGGMYEQYF.

CDR3 nucleotides: TGCGCCAGCAGCCAAGATAGGGGCCCGGAGACCCAGTACTTC. It specifies CASSQDRGPETQYF. The chain links TRBV4-3 to TRBJ2-5, with D perhaps matching TRBD1 (5 bases). V lost 0 bases to trimming and J lost 5 bases, with 10 bases between them. Germline V gene sequence: CDR1 LGHNA, CDR2 YSLEER. CDR3 length: 14 residues.